This entry describes one T cell receptor (beta chain). This sample is part of a study of T cells expressing NK-cell markers. Study at large: In sorted CD3+CD56+NKG2C+, CD3+CD56+NKG2C- and CD3+CD56-NKG2C+ T cells, TCR beta repertoires were obtained. The sequencing cohort of eight donors included seven HCMV-seropositive individuals and one seronegative individual.

A 5'RACE template switching approach incorporating UMIs was used to make TCR beta cDNA. TCRdb re-called the 5' RACE reads and catalogs CDR3 proteins one per entry, DNA excluded. This sample's table reports roughly 180,000 distinct CDR3 sequences. The CDR3 has 16 amino acids. CDR1 and CDR2 (germline): LGHDT, YNNKEL (reference sequence). V and J are TRBV3-1 and TRBJ2-3; without DNA, the TCRdb call of TRBD2 cannot be checked. The sequence was obtained from a man aged 18-75 years in good health. The sequenced sample was blood T cells: a sorted CD56 or NKG2C T cell subset, CD4+ or CD8+ T cells, or bulk PBMC T cells (not recorded which). The CDR3 spells CASSPSGLANTDTQYF.